Below, 20 T cell receptor beta chains from the same sample are listed, as sequenced in a study of cytomegalovirus exposure and HLA in healthy donors. The PCR was carried out with 60 Vbeta primers and 13 Jbeta primers. Assay used: immunoSEQ multiplex PCR; TCRdb lists only in-frame clones, some missing. The data show about 62,000 clones, just under 80% seen once. Material: PBMCs. The origin of the receptors is a man aged 35 to 55 in good health and CMV-seronegative.

The gene calls are TRBV27 and TRBJ2-7; 12 positions match TRBD1. The germline CDR1 and CDR2 sequences are MNHEY and SMNVEV (reference sequence). The junction had 9 bases not matched to a gene; V was cut back by 9 bases and J by 6 bases. The CDR3 totals 14 residues. The CDR3 is CASGGGDRGLEQYF. The CDR3 DNA is TGTGCCAGTGGGGGAGGGGACAGGGGGCTCGAGCAGTACTTC.

The chain employs TRBV5-1 and TRBJ1-1; D is ambiguous. The CDR3 has 15 amino acids. Germline loops: CDR1 SGHRS, CDR2 YFSETQ. V lost 0 bases and J 4 bases, leaving 13 bases between the germline ends. CDR3 DNA sequence: TGCGCCAGCAGCTTGGACTCCCCGACGGGCACTGAAGCTTTCTTT. It translates to CASSLDSPTGTEAFF.

J is TRBJ1-2 and V is TRBV18; 8 bases map to TRBD1. The CDR3 totals 15 residues. Germline trimming cut 2 bases from V and 1 base from J; bases unmatched to any gene: 3. The germline V gene encodes CDR1 KGHSH and CDR2 LQKENI. This chain's CDR3 is CASSPSGQVNYGYTF. Written as DNA, the CDR3 is TGTGCCAGCTCACCATCGGGACAGGTTAACTATGGCTACACCTTC.

This chain uses TRBV5-8 with TRBJ2-5; 10 nucleotides align to TRBD1. The last part of the DNA fits TRBJ2-7 better; the J call may be wrong. CDR3 length: 14 amino acids. Germline values: CDR1 SGHTS, CDR2 YDEGEE. DNA for the CDR3: TGTGCCAGCAGATCGGACAGGGGGTACTACGAGCAGTACTTC. Protein sequence: CASRSDRGYYEQYF.

The V gene is TRBV27, the J gene TRBJ1-4; D gene ambiguous. CDR1 is MNHEY, CDR2 SMNVEV, per germline (reference sequence). CDR3 length: 15 residues. V shed 8 bases and J shed 3 bases, with 16 bases lying between them. In DNA form, the CDR3 reads TGTGCCAGCCTCCTTAAATCCACAGCTAATGAAAAACTGTTTTTT. It codes for CASLLKSTANEKLFF. The full variable domain, completed using reference TRBV27 and TRBJ1-4, is EAQVTQNPRYLITVTGKKLTVTCSQNMNHEYMSWYRQDPGLGLRQIYYSMNVEVTDKGDVPEGYKVSRKEKRNFPLILESPSPNQTSLYFCASLLKSTANEKLFFGSGTQLSVL.

The rearrangement uses TRBV7-8 and TRBJ1-3; D not certain. Germline V gene sequence: CDR1 SGHVS, CDR2 FQNEAQ. The V end was cut by 5 bases, the J end by 0 bases, with 17 bases between. The CDR3 runs to 17 residues. The CDR3 bases are TGTGCCAGCAGCACGAGTTCCCCAGGCCGCTCTGGAAACACCATATATTTT. Translating it yields CASSTSSPGRSGNTIYF.

The V gene is TRBV5-6, the J gene TRBJ2-3; 9 bases line up with TRBD1. This CDR3 contains 15 residues. The J segment lost 3 bases and the V segment lost 7 bases, leaving 9 bases of the junction unmatched. The germline gives CDR1 SGHDT, CDR2 YYEEEE. The CDR3 spells CASDRAGTGTDTQYF. The CDR3 coding sequence is TGTGCCAGCGACCGCGCCGGGACAGGGACAGATACGCAGTATTTT.

The genes are TRBV4-1 and TRBJ2-6; TRBD2 matches at 14 bases. Trimming cost V 4 bases and J 3 bases; bases outside gene matches: 2. Germline lookup yields CDR1 MGHRA and CDR2 YSYEKL. The CDR3 is 17 amino acids. The CDR3 here is CASSPTSGGGGANVLTF. The CDR3 nucleotides read TGCGCCAGCAGCCCGACTAGCGGGGGGGGTGGGGCCAACGTCCTGACTTTC.

The genes are TRBV5-4 and TRBJ1-1; D is uncertain. This CDR3 comprises 14 residues. Trimming shortened V by 1 base and J by 4 bases, and 11 bases separated the two germline ends. Germline V CDR1 and CDR2: SGHNT, YYREEE (reference sequence). CDR3 nucleotides: TGTGCCAGCAGCTTGCCCGACACGATCACTGAAGCTTTCTTT. Residues: CASSLPDTITEAFF. The complete variable domain, with remaining parts taken from reference TRBV5-4 and TRBJ1-1, reads ETGVTQSPTHLIKTRGQQVTLRCSSQSGHNTVSWYQQALGQGPQFIFQYYREEENGRGNFPPRFSGLQFPNYSSELNVNALELDDSALYLCASSLPDTITEAFFGQGTRLTVV.

This clone was counted between two and nine times. V is TRBV7-2 and J is TRBJ1-5; the D is unclear. The CDR3 extends over 12 amino acids. V was shortened by 5 bases and J by 4 bases, with 6 bases between the two germline ends. Germline values: CDR1 SGHTA, CDR2 FQGNSA. The CDR3 protein is CASSPTNQPQHF. As DNA, the CDR3 is TGTGCCAGCAGCCCCACAAATCAGCCCCAGCATTTT.

The chain couples TRBV7-8 to TRBJ2-7; TRBD2 matches at 9 bases. From germline, CDR1 is SGHVS and CDR2 FQNEAQ. There are 15 residues in the CDR3. V shed 2 bases, J shed 0 bases, and the junction held 2 bases outside the gene matches. CDR3 sequence: CASSLTLAGSYEQYF. CDR3 nucleotides: TGTGCCAGCAGCTTAACACTAGCGGGCTCCTACGAGCAGTACTTC.

The V gene is TRBV27, the J gene TRBJ2-3; 8 bases fit TRBD2. The germline CDR1 and CDR2 sequences are MNHEY and SMNVEV (reference sequence). The CDR3 runs 15 residues. The V and J ends lost 5 bases and 2 bases, in that order; junction bases with no gene match: 6. The CDR3 nucleotides read TGTGCCAGCAGTGAGCGGGGGCGATACACAGATACGCAGTATTTT. It translates to CASSERGRYTDTQYF.

The V call is TRBV5-1, the J call TRBJ1-3; no reliable D call. Germline V gene lookup returns CDR1 SGHRS and CDR2 YFSETQ. The CDR3 spans 15 residues. V lost 1 base and J lost 0, with 8 bases in between. The chain's CDR3 is CASSLLPGSGNTIYF. The CDR3 bases are TGCGCCAGCAGCTTGTTGCCAGGCTCTGGAAACACCATATATTTT.

The rearrangement uses TRBV2 and TRBJ2-7, with 7 nucleotides matching TRBD1. J was trimmed by 3 bases and V by 6 bases; bases with no gene match: 5. This CDR3 region has 13 residues. Germline CDR1 and CDR2: SNHLY and FYNNEI. CDR3 residues: CASRLDRDYEQYF. Here the CDR3 DNA reads TGTGCCAGCAGGCTAGACAGGGACTACGAGCAGTACTTC.

CDR3: CASSLVFVTSGSGEQFF. The DNA for the CDR3 is TGTGCCAGCAGCTTAGTGTTTGTGACTAGCGGGAGCGGTGAGCAGTTCTTC. The chain combines TRBV11-2 with TRBJ2-1; 12 bases are a match to TRBD2. In germline, CDR1 is SGHAT, CDR2 FQNNGV. This CDR3 has 17 residues. Trimming at V came to 1 base and at J to 9 bases, leaving 10 bases not matched to a gene.

This chain connects TRBV7-6 to TRBJ2-3, with 13 bases aligning to TRBD2. Germline lookup yields CDR1 SGHVS and CDR2 FNYEAQ. The ends lost 5 bases at V and 5 bases at J; junction bases unmatched: 10. The CDR3 length is 17 residues. The chain's CDR3 is CASSARRTSGRIDTQYF. DNA for the CDR3: TGTGCCAGCAGCGCCCGCCGGACTAGCGGGAGAATAGATACGCAGTATTTT.

The chain links TRBV27 to TRBJ1-4; D not resolved. Looked up from germline, CDR1 is MNHEY and CDR2 is SMNVEV (reference sequence). Deletions cut 5 bases from V and 3 bases from J, with 13 bases between. The CDR3 contains 15 residues. The CDR3 DNA sequence: TGTGCCAGCAGTCCCCGCTGGAGGTCTAATGAAAAACTGTTTTTT. Its translation is CASSPRWRSNEKLFF.

This clone has only one observation. The chain couples TRBV19 to TRBJ2-7, with D possibly matching TRBD1 (5 bases). The CDR3 spans 13 residues. Germline V CDR1 and CDR2: LNHDA, SQIVND (reference sequence). Trimming shortened V by 3 bases and J by 3 bases, and 9 bases separated the two germline ends. The CDR3 nucleotides read TGTGCCAGTAGTATGACAGATTACTACGAGCAGTACTTC. Translation: CASSMTDYYEQYF.

The chain employs TRBV11-1 and TRBJ2-2; no clear D gene. The CDR3 is made up of 16 amino acids. Trimming stripped 5 bases from V and 2 bases from J, with 15 bases between. Germline CDR1 and CDR2: SGHAT and FQDESV (reference sequence). The DNA for the CDR3 is TGTGCCAGCAGCAGGATTCTGACACGAAACACCGGGGAGCTGTTTTTT. As protein: CASSRILTRNTGELFF.

The chain combines TRBV10-3 with TRBJ2-2; TRBD2 matches at 11 bases. In germline, CDR1 is ENHRY, CDR2 SYGVKD. The CDR3 sequence is 15 residues long. V shed 5 bases and J 5 bases; nucleotides not matched to a gene: 4. CDR3 sequence (DNA): TGTGCCATCAGTTCGGGACTAGCGGCGACCGGGGAGCTGTTTTTT. This encodes CAISSGLAATGELFF.